This entry is about one TCR beta chain. Its target is unknown. This specimen belongs to a study of shared clonotypes between healthy human individuals. General study points: Large depth notwithstanding, sorted-subset sequencing proved incomplete by rarefaction.

Over several immunoSEQ plates, each subset's genomic DNA was distributed in even portions. The authors' processing: Sequence data from immunoSEQ were junction-only and lacked quality scores; consequently, filtering differed. Libraries were prepared by immunoSEQ multiplex PCR; TCRdb keeps only in-frame clonotypes and omits some of them. From that table come the V and J calls and clone size; the DNA was used to work out D and trimming. Of more than 2 million clones listed, 90% to 97% are singletons. Germline loops: CDR1 DFQATT, CDR2 SNEGSKA (reference sequence). The CDR3 length is 11 residues. Trimming took 3 bases from V and 6 from J, leaving 5 bases between them. The study drew its donors from healthy HIV-negative adults without recent acute infections or vaccinations.

Sequencing was performed on naive CD4+ T cells sorted from blood. Indicated subset: CD45RA+ positively selected. The source is a man between 18 and 35 years old in good health. V and J are TRBV20-1 and TRBJ2-2; D gene uncertain. The CDR3, as DNA: TGCAGTGCTAGTTTCTCCGGGGAGCTGTTTTTT. Translating gives CSASFSGELFF.